What follows is one TCR beta chain and its context. Per germline, CDR1 MNHEY and CDR2 SMNVEV (reference sequence). V dropped 8 bases and J dropped 8 bases, with 15 bases sitting between them. The CDR3 covers 13 residues. This entry is derived from a study of blood T cell repertoires in COVID-19. Sequencing used immunoSEQ multiplex PCR; TCRdb keeps in-frame clones, though not all of them. The data show 98,000 or so clones, 87% seen once. The receptor was isolated from a man aged 50 or older with acute or convalescent COVID-19. The V and J genes are TRBV27 and TRBJ1-4; D unresolved. Sequences were obtained from peripheral blood. CDR3 sequence: CASAGGPGEKLFF. The CDR3 coding sequence is TGTGCCAGCGCGGGAGGCCCGGGGGAAAAACTGTTTTTT.